The 2 T cell receptor beta chains presented below share a single source sample, sequenced in a study of early T cells in non-severe SARS-CoV-2 infection. TCRdb fed the 5' RACE reads into MiXCR, producing one record per CDR3 protein. The repertoire holds approximately 70,000 distinct CDR3 sequences, 9% to 15% seen once, with about 4.5% in the top ten. Sequenced material: whole blood. The receptor source for this set is an adult who was a healthcare worker with PCR-confirmed SARS-CoV-2 infection or an uninfected control (not recorded which).

This clonotype was observed at least ten times. The rearrangement links TRBV4-2 to TRBJ2-1, with D possibly TRBD2 on 6 matching bases. The CDR3 runs to 17 residues. The ends were cut back, 3 bases at V and 3 bases at J, with 18 bases in the middle. Per the germline V gene, CDR1 is LGHNA and CDR2 is YNFKEQ. Written as DNA, the CDR3 is TGTGCCAGCAGCCACTCGATTACTAGCTCGGGCTACAATGAGCAGTTCTTC. Translation: CASSHSITSSGYNEQFF.

This clonotype has at least ten counts. The J gene is TRBJ2-1, the V gene TRBV4-1, with 12 bases fitting TRBD2. The CDR3 runs to 15 residues. Germline CDR1 MGHRA, CDR2 YSYEKL. Trimming cost V 5 bases and J 7 bases; bases outside gene matches: 6. In nucleotides, the CDR3 is TGCGCCAGCAGCATTTTGGGACTAGCGGGTAATGAGCAGTTCTTC. This encodes CASSILGLAGNEQFF.